A selection of T cell receptor beta chains follows, all from one sample in a study of blood T cell repertoires in COVID-19. This table comes from immunoSEQ multiplex PCR, and its TCRdb copy is limited to in-frame clones, with some not included. This table holds about 82,000 clones, 80% found once. Sample: peripheral blood. These receptors were collected from a woman in her thirties or forties with active or convalescent COVID-19. Each CDR3 is given with its conserved first and last residue. Each record gives: clone size, J gene, D gene, V gene, CDR3 DNA, CDR3 protein. The D gene is left open where the match is weak. Clone size appears in some rows only: once, few, many, or a class for an expanded clone.

NA,TRBJ2-7,NA,TRBV5-1,TGCGCCAGCAGCAGACGACAGATCGACGGCGAGCAGTACTTC,CASSRRQIDGEQYF
NA,TRBJ1-1,NA,TRBV5-6,TGTGCCAGCAGCTTTACCGACAGAGCAAACACTGAAGCTTTCTTT,CASSFTDRANTEAFF
NA,TRBJ2-5,TRBD2,TRBV30,TGTGCCTGGGGAACAAGCGGGGGGGCCCGGGAGACCCAGTACTTC,CAWGTSGGARETQYF
NA,TRBJ1-3,NA,TRBV7-2,TGTGCCAGCAGGCCTTCCCAGGGTGGAAACACCATATATTTT,CASRPSQGGNTIYF
NA,TRBJ2-2,NA,TRBV7-3,TGTGCCAGCAGCCAAACCCCTATCAACACCGGGGAGCTGTTTTTT,CASSQTPINTGELFF
NA,TRBJ2-1,TRBD2,TRBV6-5,TGTGCCAGCAGACCTTCTAGCGGGGGGATGCATGAGCAGTTCTTC,CASRPSSGGMHEQFF
NA,TRBJ2-7,NA,TRBV7-2,TGTGCCAGCAGCTTAGAGGGGGATCCCTACGAGCAGTACTTC,CASSLEGDPYEQYF
NA,TRBJ2-3,NA,TRBV7-2,TGTGCCAGCAGCTTTGGGTATGTGGGGGGGCCGACAGATACGCAGTATTTT,CASSFGYVGGPTDTQYF
few,TRBJ1-1,NA,TRBV29-1,TGCAGCGTTGATTTAGCGAGAGGGGAAGCTTTCTTT,CSVDLARGEAFF
few,TRBJ1-1,NA,TRBV27,TGTGCCAGCAGTTACGCCCTCGGGGGGAACACTGAAGCTTTCTTT,CASSYALGGNTEAFF
NA,TRBJ1-3,NA,TRBV5-1,TGCGCCAGCAGCCAGACAGGCTCTGGAAACACCATATATTTT,CASSQTGSGNTIYF
NA,TRBJ2-4,TRBD1,TRBV5-1,TGCGCCAGCAGCCCAAACAGGGGGGCCAAAAACATTCAGTACTTC,CASSPNRGAKNIQYF
NA,TRBJ1-2,TRBD1,TRBV24-1,TGTGCCACCAGTGATGTCGGGACAGGGTCGAGCTACACCTTC,CATSDVGTGSSYTF
NA,TRBJ2-3,NA,TRBV24-1,TGTGCCACCACAGGGGCCGGAGTCGGTACGCAGTATTTT,CATTGAGVGTQYF
NA,TRBJ1-4,TRBD1,TRBV10-3,TGTGCCATCGCTACAGGGGGCGGTGAAAAACTGTTTTTT,CAIATGGGEKLFF
NA,TRBJ2-7,TRBD1,TRBV18,TGTGCCAGCTCACCCGACAGGGTTAACTACGAGCAGTACTTC,CASSPDRVNYEQYF
NA,TRBJ2-2,NA,TRBV27,TGTGCCAGCAGTTTAAGGAGGGGCACCGGGGAGCTGTTTTTT,CASSLRRGTGELFF
NA,TRBJ1-6,NA,TRBV4-2,TGTGCCAGCAGCCAAGACCAGGGCGGGGTGGCCTATAATTCACCCCTCCACTTT,CASSQDQGGVAYNSPLHF
NA,TRBJ2-7,TRBD2,TRBV2,TGTGCCAGCAGTTTCGCGGTAGGGGAGGGCTGGGGCTACGAGCAGTACTTC,CASSFAVGEGWGYEQYF
NA,TRBJ1-1,TRBD1,TRBV7-9,TGTGCCAGCAGCTCAGGACAGGGATGGACTGAAGCTTTCTTT,CASSSGQGWTEAFF
once,TRBJ2-7,NA,TRBV10-3,TGTGCCATCACTTCCGGGACTTCAAGGGAGCAGTACTTC,CAITSGTSREQYF
NA,TRBJ2-3,TRBD2,TRBV7-6,TGTGCCAGCAGACGGACTAGCGGCAGCACAGATACGCAGTATTTT,CASRRTSGSTDTQYF
NA,TRBJ1-5,NA,TRBV12-3/TRBV12-4,TGTGCCAGCAGCCCCCCTAATCAGCCCCAGCATTTT,CASSPPNQPQHF
NA,TRBJ2-7,NA,TRBV7-2,TGTGCCAGCAGCTTACGGTATATGGACGAGCAGTACTTC,CASSLRYMDEQYF
NA,TRBJ1-4,TRBD1,TRBV9,TGTGCCAGCAGCAAAGGGACAGGGGAAAAACTGTTTTTT,CASSKGTGEKLFF
NA,TRBJ1-1,NA,TRBV5-5,TGTGCCAGCAGCTTGGGACAGCCATACACTGAAGCTTTCTTT,CASSLGQPYTEAFF
NA,TRBJ1-5,TRBD1,TRBV12-3/TRBV12-4,TGTGCCAGCAGTTTCACAGGGGATCAGCCCCAGCATTTT,CASSFTGDQPQHF
NA,TRBJ1-5,NA,TRBV5-1,TGCGCCAGCAGCTTGGGGGACACACGGGGCAATCAGCCCCAGCATTTT,CASSLGDTRGNQPQHF
few,TRBJ1-3,NA,TRBV29-1,TGCAGCGTTCGGACAGAAGCTGGAAACACCATATATTTT,CSVRTEAGNTIYF
NA,TRBJ2-3,TRBD2,TRBV5-1,TGCGCCAGCAGCTCGCTAGCGGGAGTCACAGATACGCAGTATTTT,CASSSLAGVTDTQYF
NA,TRBJ2-1,NA,TRBV15,TGTGCCACCACCTCCCTGGCGGGGCTAGGTTTCAATGAGCAGTTCTTC,CATTSLAGLGFNEQFF
NA,TRBJ2-2,NA,TRBV3-1/TRBV3-2,TGTGCCAGCAGCCAGGGGGGGCGGGAGCTGTTTTTT,CASSQGGRELFF
NA,TRBJ1-1,NA,TRBV5-1,TGCGCCAGCAGCTTCGCCCAGGGGAACACTGAAGCTTTCTTT,CASSFAQGNTEAFF
NA,TRBJ2-3,TRBD1,TRBV9,TGTGCCAGCAGCTCCCACTTGGGGCAGGGGGTTGATACGCAGTATTTT,CASSSHLGQGVDTQYF
NA,TRBJ2-2,NA,TRBV6-1,TGTGCCAGCAGTGAAGCCCCGACCGGGGAGCTGTTTTTT,CASSEAPTGELFF
NA,TRBJ1-2,TRBD1,TRBV10-3,TGTGCCATCAGCCGTAAGGACAGGGATGGACCCCGCTACACCTTC,CAISRKDRDGPRYTF
once,TRBJ1-1,TRBD1,TRBV6-5,TGTGCCAGCAGTCCAACGACAGGGGGACTTGGCGCTTTCTTT,CASSPTTGGLGAFF
NA,TRBJ2-7,TRBD1,TRBV24-1,TGTGCCACCAGGGACAGGGAGAACGAGCAGTACTTC,CATRDRENEQYF
NA,TRBJ2-7,TRBD2,TRBV6-5,TGTGCCAGCAGTTATCAACCAGCGGGAACCTACGAGCAGTACTTC,CASSYQPAGTYEQYF
NA,TRBJ2-1,NA,TRBV5-8,TGTGCCAGCAGTTCAACGGTATATTACTCCTACAATGAGCAGTTCTTC,CASSSTVYYSYNEQFF
few,TRBJ1-1,NA,TRBV5-6,TGTGCCAGCAGCTTGGATACGGGCACTGAAGCTTTCTTT,CASSLDTGTEAFF
NA,TRBJ1-2,NA,TRBV4-2,TGTGCCAGCAGCCAAGGCCCCCGAGTCACCTTC,CASSQGPRVTF
once,TRBJ1-6,NA,TRBV6-2/TRBV6-3,TGTGCCAGCAGCCCCCGGGAGCGGTGGAGCTCCTATAATTCACCCCTCCACTTT,CASSPRERWSSYNSPLHF
NA,TRBJ1-2,NA,TRBV5-1,TGCGCCAGCATAACCCGGGGGAACTATGGCTACACCTTC,CASITRGNYGYTF
NA,TRBJ2-2,NA,TRBV24-1,TGTGCCACCAGTGATTTGGGCGAGGGCACCGGGGAGCTGTTTTTT,CATSDLGEGTGELFF
NA,TRBJ1-2,NA,TRBV5-6,TGTGCCAGCAGCCCTGACCAGGACGCGGGGCAGTTCTATGGCTACACCTTC,CASSPDQDAGQFYGYTF
NA,TRBJ1-2,TRBD1,TRBV11-3,TGTGCCAGCAGCTCCCGGGACAGCTCGTTTTCTGCACCCTATGGCTACACCTTC,CASSSRDSSFSAPYGYTF
few,TRBJ2-5,TRBD2,TRBV7-7,TGTGCTAGCAGCTTCGGGACTAGCATGGGAGAGACCCAGTACTTC,CASSFGTSMGETQYF
NA,TRBJ2-2,TRBD1,TRBV11-1,TGTGCCAGCAGTCACCGGGACAGGGGTGGGGAGCTGTTTTTT,CASSHRDRGGELFF
NA,TRBJ1-3,TRBD1,TRBV28,TGTGCCAGCACCCCGAGACAGGGGGCGGGAGACACCATATATTTT,CASTPRQGAGDTIYF
NA,TRBJ2-3,NA,TRBV7-3,TGTGCCAGCAGCTTATCCCCAGGGGTGGGTACGCAGTATTTT,CASSLSPGVGTQYF
NA,TRBJ2-1,NA,TRBV13,TGTGCCAGCAGCTTAGGTGGGAGGGGGGTTGGTGAGCAGTTCTTC,CASSLGGRGVGEQFF
NA,TRBJ2-5,TRBD1,TRBV24-1,TGTGCCACCAATTCCGGGACAGGGAAAGAGACCCAGTACTTC,CATNSGTGKETQYF
NA,TRBJ2-4,NA,TRBV7-2,TGTGCCAGCAGCTTAGTCATAGCCAAAAACATTCAGTACTTC,CASSLVIAKNIQYF
NA,TRBJ1-1,TRBD1,TRBV28,TGTGCCAGTGTTCAAAAAAAAGAGACAGGGCGGGGAAAGACTGAAGCTTTCTTT,CASVQKKETGRGKTEAFF
NA,TRBJ1-4,TRBD1,TRBV10-3,TGTGCCATCAGGCCGGGACAGGGTTCGGGGGAAAAACTGTTTTTT,CAIRPGQGSGEKLFF
NA,TRBJ2-2,NA,TRBV5-5,TGTGCCAGCAGCTTGGGAGGCGGGGAGCTGTTTTTT,CASSLGGGELFF
NA,TRBJ2-7,NA,TRBV5-6,TGTGCCAGCAGCTTAATTGGGCCCATTCTACTTGAGCAGTACTTC,CASSLIGPILLEQYF
NA,TRBJ2-2,NA,TRBV12-5,TGTGCTAGTGTCCAGAGGGACACCGGGGAGCTGTTTTTT,CASVQRDTGELFF